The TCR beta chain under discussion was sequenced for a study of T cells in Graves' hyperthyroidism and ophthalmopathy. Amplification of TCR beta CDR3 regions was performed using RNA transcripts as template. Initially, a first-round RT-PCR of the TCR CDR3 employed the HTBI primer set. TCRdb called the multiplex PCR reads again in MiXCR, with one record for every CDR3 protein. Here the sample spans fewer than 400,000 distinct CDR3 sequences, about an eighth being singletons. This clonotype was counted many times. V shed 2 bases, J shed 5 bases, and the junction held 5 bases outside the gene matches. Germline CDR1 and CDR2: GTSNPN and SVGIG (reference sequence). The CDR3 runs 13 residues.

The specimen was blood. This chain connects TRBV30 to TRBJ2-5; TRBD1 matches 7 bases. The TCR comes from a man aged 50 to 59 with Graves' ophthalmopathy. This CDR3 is CAWSLGTAETQYF. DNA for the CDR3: TGTGCCTGGAGTTTAGGGACAGCTGAGACCCAGTACTTC. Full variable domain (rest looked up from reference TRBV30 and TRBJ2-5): SQTIHQWPATLVQPVGSPLSLECTVEGTSNPNLYWYRQAAGRGLQLLFYSVGIGQISSEVPQNLSASRPQDRQFILSSKKLLLSDSGFYLCAWSLGTAETQYFGPGTRLLVL.